This TCR beta chain is from a study of cytomegalovirus exposure and HLA in healthy donors. Turning to the study itself: The study placed roughly four fifths of its 398 genotyped donors in the Caucasian-associated ancestry cluster. Whole-study findings and limits: Analysis was carried out at a later point, and it linked a missense DCLRE1C variant to TCR beta V- and J-gene trimming. Accurate prediction of HLA-A and HLA-B alleles (for most subjects) was reportedly achieved from TCR beta sequences.

Notes on this clone: Its antigen is undetermined.

The PCR made use of 60 Vbeta and 13 Jbeta primers. Profiled with immunoSEQ multiplex PCR; TCRdb holds only in-frame clones, not every one. The data hold about 140,000 clones, with roughly 65% observed a single time. The CDR3 sequence is 15 residues long. CDR1 is SGHRS and CDR2 is YFSETQ in the germline V gene. Trimming removed 4 bases from V and 8 bases from J, with 19 bases in between. Sequencing was done on a sample of PBMCs. The TCR originated in a woman under 40 in good health and CMV-seronegative. The chain recombines TRBV5-1 with TRBJ2-4, with TRBD1 as a possible D gene (6 bases). CDR3: CASSPGGQLGDIQYF. As DNA, the CDR3 is TGCGCCAGCAGCCCGGGCGGACAGCTAGGGGACATTCAGTACTTC.